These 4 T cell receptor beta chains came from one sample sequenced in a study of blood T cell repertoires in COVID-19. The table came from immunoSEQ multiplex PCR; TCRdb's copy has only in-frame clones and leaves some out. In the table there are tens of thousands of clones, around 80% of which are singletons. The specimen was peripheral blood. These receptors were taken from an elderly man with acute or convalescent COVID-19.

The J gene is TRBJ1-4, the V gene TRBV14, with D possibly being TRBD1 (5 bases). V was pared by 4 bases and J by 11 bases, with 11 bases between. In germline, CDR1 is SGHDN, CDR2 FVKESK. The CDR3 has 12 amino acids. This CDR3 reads CASSPSGTKLFF. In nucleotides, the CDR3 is TGTGCCAGCAGCCCGTCAGGGACTAAACTGTTTTTT.

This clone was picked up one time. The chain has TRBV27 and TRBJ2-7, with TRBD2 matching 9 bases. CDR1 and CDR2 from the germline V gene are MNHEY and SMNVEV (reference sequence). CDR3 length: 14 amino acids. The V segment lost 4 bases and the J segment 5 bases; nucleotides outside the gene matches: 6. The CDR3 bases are TGTGCCAGCAGTTATCAGCGGGAGGCCGACGAGCAGTACTTC. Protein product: CASSYQREADEQYF.

CDR3 DNA: TGTGCCAGCAGCTTAGGACTAGCGGTAGGGGGGGCGAACATTCAGTACTTC. It translates to CASSLGLAVGGANIQYF. The genes are TRBV7-9 and TRBJ2-4; 9 bases map to TRBD2. The CDR3 sequence is 17 residues long. V lost 1 base, J lost 7 bases, and 11 bases stayed unmatched. Germline V lookup: CDR1 SEHNR, CDR2 FQNEAQ (reference sequence).

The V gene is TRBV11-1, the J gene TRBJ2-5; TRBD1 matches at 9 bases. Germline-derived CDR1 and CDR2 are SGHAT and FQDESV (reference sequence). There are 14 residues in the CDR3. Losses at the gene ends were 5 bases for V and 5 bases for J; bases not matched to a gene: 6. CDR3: CASSPRDREETQYF. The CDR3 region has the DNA TGTGCCAGCAGCCCCCGGGACAGGGAGGAGACCCAGTACTTC. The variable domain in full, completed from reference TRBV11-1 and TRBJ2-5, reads EAEVAQSPRYKITEKSQAVAFWCDPISGHATLYWYRQILGQGPELLVQFQDESVVDDSQLPKDRFSAERLKGVDSTLKIQPAELGDSAMYLCASSPRDREETQYFGPGTRLLVL.